This entry concerns a single TCR beta chain. Its antigen is unknown. Using immunoSEQ multiplex PCR, the repertoire was profiled, and TCRdb retains in-frame clones only, with some absent. The data contain 1,400,000 or so clones, less than 99% of them singletons. CDR3 length: 20 amino acids. Germline assignment: CDR1 SGHRS and CDR2 YFSETQ. Between the trimmed V and J ends, which lost 4 bases and 2 bases, there was a span of 31 bases. Subsets obtained from CD4+ cells comprised CD45RA+ naive and CD45RA-negative memory cells. The source of the sample is a study of shared clonotypes between healthy human individuals. Study-wide findings and caveats: Naive CD4 clonotypes were shared across a few donors at about 5.3%.

The TCR was taken from a man aged 25 to 40 in good health. The J gene is TRBJ2-7, the V gene TRBV5-1; perhaps TRBD2 as D (7 bases). The sequencing sample was made of naive CD4+ T cells sorted from blood. Subset of the sample: CD45RA+ positively selected. The CDR3 protein is CASSNDRIWASTSPAYEQYF. CDR3 in DNA: TGCGCCAGCAGCAACGACAGGATCTGGGCTTCGACTAGCCCGGCCTACGAGCAGTACTTC.